What follows are 14 T cell receptor beta chains derived from one specimen sequenced in a study of sequential checkpoint blockade in melanoma. Clones were read by immunoSEQ multiplex PCR, and TCRdb kept only the in-frame ones, dropping some. The table lists approximately 19,000 clones, roughly 73% of them singletons. Sample treatment: randomized to nivolumab then ipilimumab (arm A) or the reverse (arm B). The sample consisted of tumor tissue (inferred from file names), taken from a patient given nivolumab and ipilimumab in sequence. Every receptor here comes from a human donor with melanoma.

By sample share, this clone is medium-sized. The rearrangement joins TRBV12-5 to TRBJ1-2; TRBD1 might be the D (6 bases). V lost 6 bases and J 2 bases, leaving 10 bases between the germline ends. This CDR3 comprises 13 residues. From germline, CDR1 is LGHNT and CDR2 FRNRAP. CDR3 amino acids: CASGYGQNYGYTF. CDR3 nucleotide sequence: TGTGCTAGTGGATACGGACAGAACTATGGCTACACCTTC.

In its sample, this clone ranks as medium-sized. The V gene is TRBV29-1, the J gene TRBJ2-6, with a tentative D call TRBD1 (6 bases). CDR1 is SQVTM, CDR2 ANQGSEA, per germline. The CDR3 loop spans 16 amino acids. Trimming took 4 bases from V and 4 from J, leaving 17 bases between them. CDR3 bases: TGCAGCGTTGTAGTCAGGGGATACGCCGGGGCCAACGTCCTGACTTTC. This translates into CSVVVRGYAGANVLTF. Full variable domain (rest looked up from reference TRBV29-1 and TRBJ2-6): SAVISQKPSRDICQRGTSLTIQCQVDSQVTMMFWYRQQPGQSLTLIATANQGSEATYESGFVIDKFPISRPNLTFSTLTVSNMSPEDSSIYLCSVVVRGYAGANVLTFGAGSRLTVL.

The V call is TRBV19, the J call TRBJ2-7; 11 bases match TRBD2. Trimming took 4 bases from V and 3 from J; bases not matched to a gene: 2. Germline V gives CDR1 LNHDA, CDR2 SQIVND (reference sequence). The CDR3 totals 14 residues. Here the CDR3 reads CASSTLAGGYEQYF. The CDR3 DNA follows: TGTGCCAGTAGTACCCTAGCGGGGGGCTACGAGCAGTACTTC.

The chain carries TRBV25-1 and TRBJ1-6; D uncertain. CDR3 size: 13 residues. From germline, CDR1 is MGHDK and CDR2 SYGVNS. V was pared by 2 bases and J by 10 bases, with 9 bases between. CDR3 sequence (DNA): TGTGCCAGCAGTGAAGCGGCCGCCTCACCCCTCCACTTT. It is translated as CASSEAAASPLHF. Combining the CDR3 with reference TRBV25-1 and TRBJ1-6 gives the whole variable domain EADIYQTPRYLVIGTGKKITLECSQTMGHDKMYWYQQDPGMELHLIHYSYGVNSTEKGDLSSESTVSRIRTEHFPLTLESARPSHTSQYLCASSEAAASPLHFGNGTRLTVT.

The CDR3 reads CATSGDNQYYEQYF. In DNA, the CDR3 is TGTGCCACTAGCGGGGACAACCAATACTACGAGCAGTACTTC. The rearrangement uses TRBV19 and TRBJ2-7, with 9 bases fitting TRBD2. Germline V gives CDR1 LNHDA, CDR2 SQIVND (reference sequence). The trim removed 10 bases at V and 3 bases at J, leaving 10 bases unmatched. The CDR3 length is 14 residues. Variable domain in full (rest from reference TRBV19 and TRBJ2-7): DGGITQSPKYLFRKEGQNVTLSCEQNLNHDAMYWYRQDPGQGLRLIYYSQIVNDFQKGDIAEGYSVSREKKESFPLTVTSAQKNPTAFYLCATSGDNQYYEQYFGPGTRLTVT.

The V and J genes are TRBV6-8 and TRBJ1-1; D remains ambiguous. Between the trimmed V and J ends, which lost 0 bases and 2 bases, there was a span of 4 bases. The CDR3 spans 13 residues. Germline CDR1 is MNHGY and CDR2 is SAAAGT. CDR3 residues: CASSYSSNTEAFF. CDR3 bases: TGTGCCAGCAGTTACTCGAGTAACACTGAAGCTTTCTTT.

A single count supports this clone. The CDR3 region is CASSTGTGGTEAFF. The CDR3 region has the DNA TGTGCCAGTAGTACCGGGACAGGGGGCACTGAAGCTTTCTTT. The chain employs TRBV19 and TRBJ1-1; TRBD1 matches 11 bases. V trimming: 4 bases; J trimming: 4 bases; junction bases outside the gene matches: 2. The CDR3 length is 14 residues. Per germline, CDR1 LNHDA and CDR2 SQIVND (reference sequence).

A single count supports this clone. The V call is TRBV5-1, the J call TRBJ1-3; tentative D call: TRBD1 (5 bases). With 5 bases removed from V and 0 bases from J, the gap between germline ends came to 12 bases. The CDR3 totals 15 residues. CDR1 is SGHRS, CDR2 YFSETQ, per germline. Written as DNA, the CDR3 is TGCGCCAGCAGTCGGGACGGGTACTCTGGAAACACCATATATTTT. It yields the protein CASSRDGYSGNTIYF.

CDR3 sequence: CASRGGQTAGGYTF. The DNA of the CDR3 is TGTGCCAGCAGGGGGGGCCAGACGGCCGGGGGCTACACCTTC. The V call is TRBV28, the J call TRBJ1-2, with a weak D call TRBD1 (6 bases). This CDR3 contains 14 residues. CDR1 is MDHEN, CDR2 SYDVKM, per germline. Trimming shortened V by 6 bases and J by 8 bases, and 19 bases separated the two germline ends.

A remark on this clone: One junction end does not reproduce the germline sequence, and a read error may be involved. The chain is built from TRBV15 and TRBJ2-2; tentative D call: TRBD2 (5 bases). This CDR3 has 14 residues. CDR1 and CDR2 from the germline V gene are LNHNV and YYDKDF (reference sequence). The chain's CDR3 is CASSFGGNTGELFF. Here the CDR3 DNA reads TGTGCCAGCAGCTTTGGAGGGAACACCGGGGAGCTGTTTTTT.

The CDR3 here is CAWSRSGQGVFWNTGELFF. The CDR3 DNA reads TGTGCCTGGAGTAGATCGGGACAGGGGGTATTTTGGAACACCGGGGAGCTGTTTTTT. This chain uses TRBV30 with TRBJ2-2; 11 bases map to TRBD1. The V segment lost 2 bases and the J segment 1 base; nucleotides outside the gene matches: 12. The germline V gene has CDR1 GTSNPN and CDR2 SVGIG (reference sequence). The CDR3 has 19 amino acids.

A note on this clone: The CDR3 end is not reached by the read, which stops 1 residue before it; the germline J gene fills it in. This sequence joins TRBV6-1 and TRBJ2-1; perhaps TRBD2 as D (7 bases). Trimming stripped 1 base from V and 4 bases from J, with 11 bases between. This CDR3 is 15 amino acids long. CDR1 and CDR2 from the germline V gene are MNHNS and SASEGT. This CDR3 is CASSEVEGGYNEQFF. Incomplete CDR3 DNA: TGTGCCAGCAGTGAAGTGGAGGGGGGGTACAATGAGCAGTTC.

The gene calls are TRBV6-8 and TRBJ2-2; the D is unclear. The CDR3 has 12 amino acids. In germline, CDR1 is MNHGY, CDR2 SAAAGT. V was trimmed by 3 bases and J by 6 bases, leaving 5 bases between them. The CDR3 DNA follows: TGTGCCAGCAGTTATGCGGCCGGGGAGCTGTTTTTT. Translating gives CASSYAAGELFF.

This clone was picked up one time. V gene TRBV6-8 combines with J gene TRBJ2-1, with D possibly being TRBD1 or TRBD2 (5 bases each). Germline V lookup: CDR1 MNHGY, CDR2 SAAAGT. The CDR3 extends over 13 amino acids. The V end was cut by 6 bases, the J end by 5 bases, with 11 bases between. The CDR3 DNA reads TGTGCCAGCAGGCCGGGACGCCACAATGAGCAGTTCTTC. Its protein product is CASRPGRHNEQFF.